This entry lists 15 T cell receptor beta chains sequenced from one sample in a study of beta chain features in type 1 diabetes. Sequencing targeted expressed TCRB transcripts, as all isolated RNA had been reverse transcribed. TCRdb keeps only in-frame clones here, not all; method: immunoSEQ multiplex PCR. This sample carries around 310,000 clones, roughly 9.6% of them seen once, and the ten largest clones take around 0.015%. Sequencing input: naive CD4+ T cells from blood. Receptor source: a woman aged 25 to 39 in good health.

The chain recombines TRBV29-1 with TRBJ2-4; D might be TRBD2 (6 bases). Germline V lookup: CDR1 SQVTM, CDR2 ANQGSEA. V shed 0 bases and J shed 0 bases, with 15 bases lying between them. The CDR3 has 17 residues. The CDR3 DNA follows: TGCAGCGTTGAAGATCGGGAGCGTGGGGTAGCCAAAAACATTCAGTACTTC. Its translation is CSVEDRERGVAKNIQYF. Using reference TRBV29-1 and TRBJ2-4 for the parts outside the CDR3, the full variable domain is SAVISQKPSRDICQRGTSLTIQCQVDSQVTMMFWYRQQPGQSLTLIATANQGSEATYESGFVIDKFPISRPNLTFSTLTVSNMSPEDSSIYLCSVEDRERGVAKNIQYFGAGTRLSVL.

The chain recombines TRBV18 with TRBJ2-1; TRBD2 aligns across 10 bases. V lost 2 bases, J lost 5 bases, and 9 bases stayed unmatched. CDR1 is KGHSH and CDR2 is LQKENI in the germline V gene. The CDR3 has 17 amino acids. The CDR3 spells CASSPYSLAGENNEQFF. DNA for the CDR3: TGTGCCAGCTCACCATACTCTCTAGCGGGAGAGAACAATGAGCAGTTCTTC.

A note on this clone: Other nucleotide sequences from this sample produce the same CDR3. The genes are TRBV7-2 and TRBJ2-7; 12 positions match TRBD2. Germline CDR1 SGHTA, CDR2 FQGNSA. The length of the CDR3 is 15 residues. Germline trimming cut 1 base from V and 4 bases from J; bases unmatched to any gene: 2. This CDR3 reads CASSLGTSGTYEQYF. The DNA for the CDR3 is TGTGCCAGCAGCTTAGGGACTAGCGGGACGTACGAGCAGTACTTC.

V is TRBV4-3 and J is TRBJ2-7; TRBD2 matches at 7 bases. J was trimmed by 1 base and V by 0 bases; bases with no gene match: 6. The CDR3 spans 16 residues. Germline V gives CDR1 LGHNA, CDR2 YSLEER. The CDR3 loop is CASSQDGGGISYEQYF. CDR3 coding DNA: TGCGCCAGCAGCCAAGATGGGGGGGGGATTTCCTACGAGCAGTACTTC.

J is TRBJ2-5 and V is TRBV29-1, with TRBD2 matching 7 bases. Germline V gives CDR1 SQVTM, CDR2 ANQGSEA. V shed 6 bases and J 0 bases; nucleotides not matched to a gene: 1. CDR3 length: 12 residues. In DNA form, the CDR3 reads TGCAGCGTGGGACTAAACCAAGAGACCCAGTACTTC. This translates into CSVGLNQETQYF.

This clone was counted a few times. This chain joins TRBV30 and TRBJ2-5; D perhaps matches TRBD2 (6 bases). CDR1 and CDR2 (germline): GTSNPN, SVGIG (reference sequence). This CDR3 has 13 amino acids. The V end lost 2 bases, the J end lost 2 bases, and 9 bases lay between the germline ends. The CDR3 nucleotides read TGTGCCTGGAGTATGGGGGGACAAGAGACCCAGTACTTC. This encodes CAWSMGGQETQYF.

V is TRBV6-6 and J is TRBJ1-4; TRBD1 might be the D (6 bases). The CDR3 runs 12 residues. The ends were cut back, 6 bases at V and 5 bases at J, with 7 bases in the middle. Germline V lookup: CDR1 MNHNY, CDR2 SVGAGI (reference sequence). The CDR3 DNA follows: TGTGCCAGCAGCGACAGGAATGAAAAACTGTTTTTT. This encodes CASSDRNEKLFF.

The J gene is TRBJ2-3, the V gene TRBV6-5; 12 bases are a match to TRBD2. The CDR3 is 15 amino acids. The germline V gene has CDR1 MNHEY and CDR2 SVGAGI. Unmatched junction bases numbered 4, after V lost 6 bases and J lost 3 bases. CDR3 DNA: TGTGCCAGCAGGTCCGGGACTAGCGGGACAGATACGCAGTATTTT. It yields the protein CASRSGTSGTDTQYF.

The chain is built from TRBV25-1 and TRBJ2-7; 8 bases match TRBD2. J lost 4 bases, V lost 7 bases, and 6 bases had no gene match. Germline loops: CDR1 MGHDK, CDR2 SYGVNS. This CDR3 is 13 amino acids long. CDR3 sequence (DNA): TGTGCCAGCATAAGCGGGAGTAGTTACGAGCAGTACTTC. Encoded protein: CASISGSSYEQYF.

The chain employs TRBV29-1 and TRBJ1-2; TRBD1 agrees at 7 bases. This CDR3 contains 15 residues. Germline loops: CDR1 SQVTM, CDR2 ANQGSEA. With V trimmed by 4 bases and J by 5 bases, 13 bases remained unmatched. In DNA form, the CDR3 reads TGCAGCGTTGTGGATGACAGGGCGCATAGATATGGCTACACCTTC. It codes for CSVVDDRAHRYGYTF.

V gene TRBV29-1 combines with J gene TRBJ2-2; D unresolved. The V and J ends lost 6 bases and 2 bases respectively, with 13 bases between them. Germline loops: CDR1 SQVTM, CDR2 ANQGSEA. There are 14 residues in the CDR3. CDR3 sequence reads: CSVRGVDNTGELFF. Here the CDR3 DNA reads TGCAGCGTCCGCGGAGTTGATAACACCGGGGAGCTGTTTTTT.

CDR3: CASRGLLAKNIQYF. In DNA form, the CDR3 reads TGTGCCAGCAGGGGCCTACTAGCCAAAAACATTCAGTACTTC. The V and J genes are TRBV6-1 and TRBJ2-4, with D uncertain. V lost 6 bases and J 0 bases, leaving 9 bases between the germline ends. The CDR3 has 14 amino acids. Looked up from germline, CDR1 is MNHNS and CDR2 is SASEGT.

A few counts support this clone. Written as DNA, the CDR3 is TGCAGCGTTGCACAGGGGGCGGACGAGCAGTACTTC. Residues: CSVAQGADEQYF. This chain uses TRBV29-1 with TRBJ2-7; 9 bases are shared with TRBD1. The CDR3 is made up of 12 amino acids. Germline trimming cut 4 bases from V and 5 bases from J; bases unmatched to any gene: 3. Germline V gives CDR1 SQVTM, CDR2 ANQGSEA.

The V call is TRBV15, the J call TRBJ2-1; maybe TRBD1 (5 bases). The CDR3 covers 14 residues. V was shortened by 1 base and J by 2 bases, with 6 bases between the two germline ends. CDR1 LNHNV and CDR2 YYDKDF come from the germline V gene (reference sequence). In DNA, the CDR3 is TGTGCCACCAGCAGAGTAGGGGCCTACAATGAGCAGTTCTTC. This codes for CATSRVGAYNEQFF.

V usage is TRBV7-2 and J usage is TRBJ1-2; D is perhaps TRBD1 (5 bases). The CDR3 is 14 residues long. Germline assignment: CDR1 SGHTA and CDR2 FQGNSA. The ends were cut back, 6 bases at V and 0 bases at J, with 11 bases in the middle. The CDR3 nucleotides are TGTGCCAGCAGACAAGGGGCGGCTAACTATGGCTACACCTTC. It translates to CASRQGAANYGYTF.